This T cell receptor beta chain appears in the sequencing data of a study of control samples from healthy donors and cancer patients. The CDR3 consists of 14 residues. With 3 bases clipped from V and 4 bases from J, the junction kept 1 base outside the gene matches. CDR1 and CDR2 from the germline V gene are KGHSH and LQKENI. Measured with immunoSEQ multiplex PCR; TCRdb has only the in-frame clones, and not every one. The table has over 100,000 clones, around nine tenths seen once; the top ten hold around 2.3%. The chain carries TRBV18 and TRBJ1-2; TRBD1 matches at 11 bases. The sequencing input was blood. This sequence originates from a man aged 40-50 years in good health. The CDR3 here is CASSPGTGGYGYTF. The CDR3 coding sequence is TGTGCCAGCTCACCCGGGACAGGGGGCTATGGCTACACCTTC.